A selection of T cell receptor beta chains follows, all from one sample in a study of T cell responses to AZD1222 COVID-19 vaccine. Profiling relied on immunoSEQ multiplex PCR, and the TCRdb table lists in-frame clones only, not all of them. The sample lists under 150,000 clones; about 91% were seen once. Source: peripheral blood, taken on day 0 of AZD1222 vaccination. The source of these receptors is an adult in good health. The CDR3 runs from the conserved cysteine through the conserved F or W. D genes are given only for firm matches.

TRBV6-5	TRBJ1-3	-	CASRMDRSSGNTIYF	TGTGCCAGCCGAATGGACAGAAGCTCTGGAAACACCATATATTTT
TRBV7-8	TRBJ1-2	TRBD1	CASSLRTGLETPSGYTF	TGTGCCAGCAGCTTACGGACAGGGCTAGAAACCCCTAGTGGCTACACCTTC
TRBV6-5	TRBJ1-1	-	CASRALEDTEAFF	TGTGCCAGCAGAGCCCTCGAAGACACTGAAGCTTTCTTT
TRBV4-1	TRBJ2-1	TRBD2	CASSQRTSGTYNEQFF	TGCGCCAGCAGCCAGAGGACTAGCGGGACCTACAATGAGCAGTTCTTC
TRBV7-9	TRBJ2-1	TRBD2	CASGTSGRSNEQFF	TGTGCCAGCGGGACTAGCGGGAGGTCTAATGAGCAGTTCTTC
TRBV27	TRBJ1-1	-	CASSFIREGGTTEAFF	TGTGCCAGCAGTTTCATTAGGGAGGGGGGAACGACTGAAGCTTTCTTT
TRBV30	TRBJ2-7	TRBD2	CAFDGLLAGSMQYF	TGTGCCTTTGACGGATTACTAGCGGGTAGCATGCAGTACTTC
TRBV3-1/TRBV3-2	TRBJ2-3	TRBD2	CASSQVTPVQTSGIQDTQYF	TGTGCCAGCAGCCAAGTCACCCCCGTACAAACTAGCGGGATTCAAGATACGCAGTATTTT
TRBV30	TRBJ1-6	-	CAWSLTVGDSPLHF	TGTGCCTGGAGTTTGACCGTCGGGGATTCACCCCTCCACTTT
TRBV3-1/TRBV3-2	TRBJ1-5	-	CASSQGLIQPQHF	TGTGCCAGCAGCCAAGGTTTAATACAGCCCCAGCATTTT
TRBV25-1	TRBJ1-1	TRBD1	CASSVAGGTEAFF	TGTGCCAGCAGCGTTGCAGGGGGCACTGAAGCTTTCTTT
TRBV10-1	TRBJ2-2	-	CASSEGRTANTGELFF	TGCGCCAGCAGTGAGGGGAGGACAGCGAACACCGGGGAGCTGTTTTTT
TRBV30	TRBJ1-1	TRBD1	CAWEGTGGMNTEAFF	TGTGCCTGGGAGGGGACAGGGGGGATGAACACTGAAGCTTTCTTT
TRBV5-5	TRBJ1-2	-	CASSLAPGFNYGYTF	TGTGCCAGCAGCTTGGCGCCTGGGTTCAACTATGGCTACACCTTC
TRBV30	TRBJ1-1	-	CAWSFKPGNTEAFF	TGTGCCTGGAGCTTCAAACCGGGAAACACTGAAGCTTTCTTT
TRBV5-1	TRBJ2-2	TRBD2	CASSLTASGDTGELFF	TGCGCCAGCAGCTTGACGGCTAGCGGTGACACCGGGGAGCTGTTTTTT
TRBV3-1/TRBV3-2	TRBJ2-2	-	CASSQPDYRGWAGELFF	TGTGCCAGCAGCCAACCGGACTATAGGGGGTGGGCCGGGGAGCTGTTTTTT